This TCR beta chain appears in the sequencing data of a study of vaccination and CD4 T cells after COVID-19. About the study: Two of the convalescents were Hispanic, and the group consisted of six males and four females. Typically, post-vaccine samples were obtained a median 72 days after dose two, within a range of 14 to 241. Post-COVID draws came a median approximately 94 days after diagnosis (range 35 to 161).

Treatment specified: approximately nine-day PBMC culture with coronavirus spike peptide pools or control peptides (ViraFEST assay). The V end was cut by 5 bases, the J end by 5 bases, with 18 bases between. CDR1 and CDR2 (germline): SGHTA, FQGTGA. This CDR3 contains 16 residues. Worth noting for this clonotype: No antigen is known for it.

The Oncomine TCR Beta short-read assay was applied to DNA of cultured CD4+ T cells. TCRdb re-called the PCR reads with MiXCR, one entry per CDR3 protein. In the table there are 13,000 to 15,000 distinct CDR3 sequences, approximately 50% of which are singletons. The sequencing here drew on CD4+ T cells from blood, cultured in vitro, taken before SARS-CoV-2 vaccination. This chain uses TRBV7-3 with TRBJ2-2; D assignment may be TRBD1 or TRBD2 (5 bases each). This clonotype originated in a human donor who had recovered from COVID-19. The CDR3 loop is CASSLHSGPGTGELFF. CDR3 in DNA: TGTGCCAGCAGCCTACATTCAGGGCCGGGAACCGGGGAGCTGTTTTTT.